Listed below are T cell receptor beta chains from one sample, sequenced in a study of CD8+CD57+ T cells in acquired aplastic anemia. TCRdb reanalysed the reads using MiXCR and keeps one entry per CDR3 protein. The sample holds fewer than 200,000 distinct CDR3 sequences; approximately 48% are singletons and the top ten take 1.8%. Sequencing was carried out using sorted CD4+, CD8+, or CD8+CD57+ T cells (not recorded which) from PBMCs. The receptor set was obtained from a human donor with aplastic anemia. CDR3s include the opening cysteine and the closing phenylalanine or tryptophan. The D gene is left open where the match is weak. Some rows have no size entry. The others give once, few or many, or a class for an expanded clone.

CASSLDLGGTHERFF TGTGCCAGCAGCTTAGATCTGGGGGGGACGCATGAGCGGTTCTTC . TRBD2 TRBJ2-1 TRBV11-3 15
CASSLGQGAYGETQYF TGTGCCAGCAGCTTAGGACAGGGCGCGTACGGGGAGACCCAGTACTTC few TRBD1 TRBJ2-5 TRBV7-3 16
CATSENGGGPGYTF TGTGCCACCAGTGAGAATGGAGGGGGCCCTGGCTACACCTTC . TRBD1 TRBJ1-2 TRBV24-1 14
CASSSQSNTEAFF TGTGCCAGCAGCTCGCAAAGCAACACTGAAGCTTTCTTT . . TRBJ1-1 TRBV7-3 13
CATRGWLLETQYF TGTGCCACCCGGGGGTGGCTATTAGAGACCCAGTACTTC many . TRBJ2-5 TRBV6-2/TRBV6-3 13
CASSLLEGRGRGTNEKLFF TGTGCCAGCAGTCTTCTAGAAGGCAGGGGGCGAGGGACTAATGAAAAACTGTTTTTT many TRBD1 TRBJ1-4 TRBV12-3/TRBV12-4 19
CASSLGTSGRLETQYF TGTGCCAGCAGTTTAGGGACTAGCGGGAGGCTAGAGACCCAGTACTTC . TRBD2 TRBJ2-5 TRBV7-6 16
CASRKSTDTQYF TGCGCCAGCAGAAAGAGCACAGATACGCAGTATTTT many . TRBJ2-3 TRBV10-2 12
CSVGQQERGHNEQFF TGCAGCGTTGGGCAACAGGAGAGGGGCCACAATGAGCAGTTCTTC many . TRBJ2-1 TRBV29-1 15
CASTRDRIQETQYF TGCGCCAGCACCCGGGACAGAATCCAAGAGACCCAGTACTTC many TRBD1 TRBJ2-5 TRBV10-2 14
CATIHGGERAFF TGTGCCACGATCCATGGGGGGGAGCGGGCTTTCTTT . . TRBJ1-1 TRBV24-1 12
CATRSGSSHGETQYF TGTGCCACCCGATCGGGCTCTTCCCATGGGGAGACCCAGTACTTC many . TRBJ2-5 TRBV19 15
CSARITTGNEQYF TGCAGTGCTAGAATAACGACTGGTAACGAGCAGTACTTC many . TRBJ2-7 TRBV20-1 13
CASTLSGGTEAFF TGTGCCAGCACCCTGTCGGGAGGGACTGAAGCTTTCTTT few . TRBJ1-1 TRBV7-2 13
CASSLGGAEAFF TGTGCCAGCAGCTTAGGGGGGGCTGAAGCTTTCTTT many . TRBJ1-1 TRBV7-9 12
CASSYLYRVRDTQYF TGTGCCAGCAGTTACCTATACAGGGTACGAGATACGCAGTATTTT few . TRBJ2-3 TRBV6-2/TRBV6-3 15
CASSGTGDTGELFF TGTGCCAGCAGTGGGACAGGGGACACCGGGGAGCTGTTTTTT few TRBD1 TRBJ2-2 TRBV6-4 14
CAISESLGGGNQPQHF TGTGCCATCAGCGAGTCCCTAGGAGGGGGCAATCAGCCCCAGCATTTT . . TRBJ1-5 TRBV10-3 16
CATSRVGLTQYF TGTGCCACCAGCAGAGTTGGGTTAACGCAGTACTTC . . TRBJ2-7 TRBV15 12
CASSLDLSETQYF TGTGCCAGCAGCTTAGATCTGTCCGAGACCCAGTACTTC . . TRBJ2-5 TRBV7-9 13
CATSPGTDTQYF TGTGCCACCAGCCCAGGCACAGATACGCAGTATTTT . . TRBJ2-3 TRBV24-1 12
CASSVGVDSSYEQYF TGTGCCAGCAGCGTAGGGGTGGACAGCTCCTACGAGCAGTACTTC many . TRBJ2-7 TRBV9 15
CASRDNRGADEAFF TGTGCCAGCAGAGACAATAGGGGGGCAGATGAAGCTTTCTTT many . TRBJ1-1 TRBV6-1 14
CASSWDPDRYSYEQYF TGCGCCAGCAGCTGGGACCCTGACAGATACTCCTACGAGCAGTACTTC . . TRBJ2-7 TRBV5-1 16
CASSHLAGGLNTQYF TGTGCCAGCAGCCATCTAGCGGGGGGTCTTAATACGCAGTATTTT . TRBD2 TRBJ2-3 TRBV12-3/TRBV12-4 15
CASSLVPQGPLFF TGTGCCAGCAGCTTAGTTCCTCAGGGACCACTGTTTTTT many . TRBJ1-4 TRBV7-9 13
CASSELDTQYF TGTGCCAGCAGTGAATTAGACACGCAGTATTTT many . TRBJ2-3 TRBV6-1 11
CASNGGRGEQYF TGTGCCAGCAATGGGGGTAGAGGCGAGCAGTACTTC . . TRBJ2-7 TRBV2 12
CASSRRTSGRTDTQYF TGTGCCAGCAGTAGACGGACTAGCGGGAGGACAGATACGCAGTATTTT many TRBD2 TRBJ2-3 TRBV6-1 16
CASSFRSPTGGDQPQHF TGTGCCAGCAGTTTTCGGTCCCCCACAGGGGGCGATCAGCCCCAGCATTTT . TRBD1 TRBJ1-5 TRBV9 17
CSATSGGHPEAFF TGCAGTGCCACAAGTGGGGGGCATCCTGAAGCTTTCTTT . . TRBJ1-1 TRBV20-1 13
CASSDRVGALTQYF TGTGCCAGCAGTGATCGGGTGGGGGCTTTGACCCAGTACTTC many . TRBJ2-5 TRBV2 14
CASTPAQYYNEQFF TGTGCCAGCACCCCCGCACAGTACTACAATGAGCAGTTCTTC many . TRBJ2-1 TRBV7-9 14
CATSRDLEAESLHF TGTGCCACCAGCAGAGATCTCGAGGCAGAATCCCTCCACTTT . . TRBJ1-6 TRBV15 14
CASSFGPGQGRQGYTF . many . TRBJ1-2 TRBV7-6 16
CATGQGGSYEQYF TGTGCCACCGGACAGGGAGGCTCCTACGAGCAGTACTTC . TRBD1 TRBJ2-7 TRBV6-2/TRBV6-3 13
CASSEGGQGWQPQHF TGTGCCAGCAGTGAAGGCGGACAGGGATGGCAGCCCCAGCATTTT . TRBD1 TRBJ1-5 TRBV2 15
CSARLVGGIEQYF TGCAGTGCTAGACTTGTCGGAGGTATCGAGCAGTACTTC many . TRBJ2-7 TRBV20-1 13
CASSLGASGANTGELFF TGTGCCAGCAGCTTAGGGGCTAGCGGGGCGAACACCGGGGAGCTGTTTTTT . TRBD2 TRBJ2-2 TRBV11-2 17
CASSEREGETQYF TGCGCCAGCAGTGAACGGGAGGGGGAGACCCAGTACTTC . TRBD2 TRBJ2-5 TRBV10-1 13
CATKLLGTGDAGELFF TGCGCCACCAAGCTTTTGGGGACAGGGGACGCCGGGGAGCTGTTTTTT many TRBD1 TRBJ2-2 TRBV5-1 16